The T cell receptor (beta chain) under discussion was sequenced for a study of patients with pleural tuberculosis (TCRdb year 2014). Sequencer: Illumina Genome Analyzer IIx. The public reads were reanalyzed by TCRdb: fastp trimming at Q25, MiXCR alignment, in-frame beta chains only. Rows merge per CDR3 protein into single entries with the most common DNA and genes. This sample is represented by around 54,000 distinct CDR3 sequences; 6% to 8% of them were singletons. The leading ten clones occupy 16% of the sample. This clonotype was detected ten times or more. It lacks a known antigen. Per-base quality was not reported, and no clone a single base away is much larger than it. The sequence was obtained from a human donor with pleural tuberculosis.

The CDR3 loop reads CASSYNLDHVEEAFF. The base sequence is TGTGCCAGCAGCTATAACTTAGATCACGTGGAAGAAGCTTTCTTT. The chain is assembled from TRBV11-1 and TRBJ1-1; no confident D gene assignment can be made. The CDR3 has 15 amino acids, counting the end cysteine and phenylalanine. CDR3 DNA is the only sequence kept; it has 45 bases, read in frame from the first base. From a lookup of the germline V gene (reference sequence), CDR1 and CDR2 are SGHAT and FQDESV. V is pared back by 4 bases and J by 8 bases, with 20 bases lying between the germline termini.